This T cell receptor beta chain was observed in a study of healthy donors' naive CD4 and CD8 T cells. TCR libraries were built from about 500 ng of total RNA by linear amplification. TCRdb re-called the reads through MiXCR, storing one row per CDR3 protein. This table holds around 200,000 distinct CDR3 sequences, around 70% found once. As regards this clonotype: The antigen is undetermined.

The CDR3 covers 12 residues. Trimming cost V 0 bases and J 10 bases, with 8 bases left between them. Germline CDR1 reads MNHEY; CDR2 reads SVGAGI. General study results and limits: Negatively charged CDR3s marked CD8+ lineage; positively charged CDR3s marked CD4+ lineage.

Sorting defined naive CD4+ as CD4+CD8-CD45RO-CD45RA+ and naive CD8+ as CD8+CD4-CD45RA+CD27bright. The rearrangement links TRBV6-5 to TRBJ2-3; the D gene is possibly TRBD2 (6 bases). The sequence was obtained from a pool of human donors in good health; the sample pools cells from several healthy donors. Sequencing used naive CD4+ and CD8+ T cells sorted from blood, pooled from several donors. The CDR3 loop is CASSYSTGAQYF. DNA of the CDR3: TGTGCCAGCAGTTACTCGACGGGAGCGCAGTATTTT.